This TCR beta chain was obtained from a study of blood T cells in healthy people across ages. Broader study findings: Fewer expanded clones and more diversity marked long-lived versus aged donors. Estimates based on one million T cells were treated as lower bounds.

The V gene's germline CDR1 is MRHNA and CDR2 SNTAGT. This CDR3 region has 15 residues. Primers used in a second PCR of about 6 to 11 cycles were a sample-barcoded 5' primer and a J-beta primer mix. Individual samples furnished no less than 2.5 million CDR3-containing paired-end reads apiece. Via MiXCR, TCRdb re-called the 5' RACE reads, giving one row per CDR3 protein. This repertoire shows approximately 1,700,000 distinct CDR3 sequences, about 39% found once; its top ten account for 20% to 25%. Details on this clonotype: Its cognate antigen is unknown. At one end, the junction sequence differs from germline, possibly due to a read error.

The chain is built from TRBV6-4 and TRBJ2-1; D gene ambiguous. This TCR was sampled from a human donor in good health. Sequencing used blood. The DNA for the CDR3 is TGTGCCACCAGTTCCCGACCAAGCTCCTACAATGAGCAGTTCTTC. It is translated as CATSSRPSSYNEQFF.